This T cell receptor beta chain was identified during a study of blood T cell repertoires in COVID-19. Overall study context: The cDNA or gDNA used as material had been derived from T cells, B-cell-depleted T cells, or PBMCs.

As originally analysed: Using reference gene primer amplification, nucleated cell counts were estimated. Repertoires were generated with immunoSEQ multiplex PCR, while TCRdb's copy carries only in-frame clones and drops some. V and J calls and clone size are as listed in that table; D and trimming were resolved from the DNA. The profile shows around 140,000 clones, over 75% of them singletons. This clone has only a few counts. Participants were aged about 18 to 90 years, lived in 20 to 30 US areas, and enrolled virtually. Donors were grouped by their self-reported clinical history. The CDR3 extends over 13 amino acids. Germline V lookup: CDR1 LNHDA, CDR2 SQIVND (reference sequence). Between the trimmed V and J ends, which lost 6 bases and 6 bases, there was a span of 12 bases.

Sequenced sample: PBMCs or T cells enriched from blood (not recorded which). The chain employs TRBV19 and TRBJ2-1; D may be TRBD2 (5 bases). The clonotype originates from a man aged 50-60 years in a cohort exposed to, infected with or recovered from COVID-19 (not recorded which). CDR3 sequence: CASSRTSANEQFF. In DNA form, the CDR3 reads TGTGCCAGTAGCCGAACTAGTGCCAATGAGCAGTTCTTC.